The rows below give T cell receptor beta chains drawn from one sample of a study of graft-versus-host responses after intestinal transplantation. The repertoire was sequenced with immunoSEQ multiplex PCR; TCRdb's copy has only in-frame clones and lacks some. The repertoire holds around 130,000 clones, just over 90% seen once, with roughly 0.16% in the top ten. Antigen specificity for these receptors is unknown. The sample here was unstimulated CD4+ T cells sorted from spleen or lymph node cells, taken before intestinal transplant. These receptor sequences come from a human donor who received an intestinal transplant. CDR3s include the opening cysteine and the closing phenylalanine or tryptophan. A D gene is named only where the DNA matches it firmly.

CDR3 protein	CDR3 DNA	V gene	J gene	D gene
CASRDGGQETQYF	TGTGCCAGCAGAGACGGTGGCCAAGAGACCCAGTACTTC	TRBV28	TRBJ2-5	NA
CASAGALGNTIYF	TGTGCTAGTGCCGGGGCCTTGGGAAACACCATATATTTT	TRBV12-5	TRBJ1-3	NA
CASSKTGGPSSDTQYF	TGTGCCAGCAGCAAAACCGGGGGCCCCTCCTCGGATACGCAGTATTTT	TRBV21-1	TRBJ2-3	NA
CASRGQKNTEAFF	TGTGCCAGCAGAGGACAGAAGAACACTGAAGCTTTCTTT	TRBV6-5	TRBJ1-1	NA
CASSPDRGETQYF	TGTGCCAGCAGCCCGGACAGAGGAGAGACCCAGTACTTC	TRBV6-4	TRBJ2-5	NA
CASTARQETQYF	TGTGCCAGCACGGCGCGGCAAGAGACCCAGTACTTC	TRBV2	TRBJ2-5	NA
CASRRGLETQYF	TGCGCCAGCAGGCGAGGGCTCGAGACCCAGTACTTC	TRBV5-1	TRBJ2-5	NA
CASSSGQGWVTGELFF	TGTGCCAGCAGTTCCGGACAGGGGTGGGTCACCGGGGAGCTGTTTTTT	TRBV6-6	TRBJ2-2	TRBD1
CASRDRGHYGYTF	TGTGCCAGTAGGGATAGGGGACACTATGGCTACACCTTC	TRBV19	TRBJ1-2	NA
CASSGGTGGSNQPQHF	TGTGCCAGCAGCGGCGGGACAGGGGGAAGCAATCAGCCCCAGCATTTT	TRBV9	TRBJ1-5	TRBD1
CASSPSGRGGRDTQYF	TGTGCCAGCAGCCCGTCTGGGCGGGGGGGCCGAGATACGCAGTATTTT	TRBV9	TRBJ2-3	TRBD2
CASSELWETQYF	TGTGCCAGCAGTGAACTTTGGGAGACCCAGTACTTC	TRBV6-1	TRBJ2-5	NA
CASSGTGPYEQYF	TGTGCCAGCTCCGGGACAGGCCCCTACGAGCAGTACTTC	TRBV18	TRBJ2-7	TRBD1